This T cell receptor beta chain was obtained from a study of T cells in narcolepsy. The wider study: Patients with NT1 or NT2 and healthy control donors were enrolled. Overall study findings and caveats: Some memory CD4+ repertoires had no autoreactive clone sequences. Blood of same and different patients, but not healthy controls, reportedly held recurring autoreactive clonotypes. Comparing one patient's CSF and blood CD4+ clonotypes highlighted HCRT- and TRIB2-specific autoreactive clonotypes.

Produced via immunoSEQ multiplex PCR; TCRdb's table is partial and in-frame only. Of tens of thousands of clones listed, about 81% are singletons. The ends were cut back, 5 bases at V and 0 bases at J, with 10 bases in the middle. The length of the CDR3 is 15 residues. Per the germline V gene, CDR1 is SGHNT and CDR2 is YENEEA. Concerning this clone: Its antigen is not known.

The sequenced sample consisted of CD45RA- memory CD4+ T cells from PBMCs. The receptor comes from a human donor with narcolepsy. The rearrangement joins TRBV11-3 to TRBJ2-2; D might be TRBD1 (6 bases). The CDR3 protein is CASSPDSANTGELFF. The CDR3, as DNA: TGTGCCAGCAGCCCGGACAGCGCGAACACCGGGGAGCTGTTTTTT.